This T cell receptor beta chain appears in the sequencing data of a study of CD8 T cells in Susac syndrome. About the study: Eight of the sequenced Susac syndrome patients were in remission, and roughly six had active disease.

Germline values: CDR1 KGHSH, CDR2 LQKENI. The CDR3 totals 16 residues. The germline V and J ends were trimmed by 3 bases and 9 bases, with 24 bases remaining between them. Random hexamers were used to reverse transcribe an amount of roughly 0.5 to 1 ug RNA. TCRdb independently ran MiXCR on the immunoSEQ multiplex PCR reads; one entry per CDR3 protein. The repertoire includes under 200,000 distinct CDR3 sequences, 90% to 95% of them detected once, and around 0.11% sits in the top ten. What was sequenced was CD4+ T cells from PBMCs. The J gene is TRBJ2-7, the V gene TRBV18; tentatively, D is TRBD1 or TRBD2 (6 bases each). The origin of this receptor is a human donor with Susac syndrome. CDR3 sequence reads: CASSPTTGLGGFGQYF. CDR3 DNA: TGTGCCAGCTCACCTACTACAGGGCTCGGGGGTTTCGGGCAGTACTTC.